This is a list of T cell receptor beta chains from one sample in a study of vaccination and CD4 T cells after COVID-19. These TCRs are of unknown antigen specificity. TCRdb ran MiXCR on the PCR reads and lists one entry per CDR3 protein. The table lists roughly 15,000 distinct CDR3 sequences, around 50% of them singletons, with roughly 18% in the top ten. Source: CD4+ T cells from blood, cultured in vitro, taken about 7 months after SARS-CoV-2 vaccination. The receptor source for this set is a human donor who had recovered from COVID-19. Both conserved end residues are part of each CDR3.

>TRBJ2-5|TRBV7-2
CASSLLRQETQYF
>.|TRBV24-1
CATSGNARLTQYF
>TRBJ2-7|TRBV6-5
CASRYSREYEQYF
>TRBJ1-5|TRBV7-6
CASSLYQGLGQPQHF
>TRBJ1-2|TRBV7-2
CASSLATGGNYGYTF
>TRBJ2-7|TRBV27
CASSSPGSISYEQYF
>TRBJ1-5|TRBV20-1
CSASKGDQPQHF
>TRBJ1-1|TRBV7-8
CASSLRIPVGEAFF
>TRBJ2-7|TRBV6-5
CASSYAFAGGFYEQYF
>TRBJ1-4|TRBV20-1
CSARREGGPANEKLFF
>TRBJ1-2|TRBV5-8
CASSLNGWGIYGYTF
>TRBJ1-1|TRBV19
CASSIHRQGAEAFF
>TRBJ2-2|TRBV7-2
CASSILAGTVTGELFF
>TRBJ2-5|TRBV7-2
CASSLTLAEETQYF
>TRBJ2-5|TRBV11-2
CASSLETGLETQYF
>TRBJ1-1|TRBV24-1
CATSDSRQGDTEAFF
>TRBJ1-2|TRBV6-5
CASSVLDKDSDYTF
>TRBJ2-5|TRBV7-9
CASSLGASGRETQYF
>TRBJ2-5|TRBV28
CASSSGFVGKETQYF
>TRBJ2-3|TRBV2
CASSEDRGADTQYF
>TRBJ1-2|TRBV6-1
CASKSVGIGVLGF
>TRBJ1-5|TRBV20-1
CSASPRGGGNQPQHF
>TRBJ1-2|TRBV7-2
CASSLMVVVTGNYGYTF
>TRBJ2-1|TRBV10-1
CASSEGLAGGNEQFF
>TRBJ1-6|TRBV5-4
CASSSRAGRSPLHF
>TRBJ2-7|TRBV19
CASSGPGPSYEQYF
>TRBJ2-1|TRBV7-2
CASSLVVGANVEQFF
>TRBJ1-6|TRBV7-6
CASGIGAHNSPLHF
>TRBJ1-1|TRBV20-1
CSARPGQGLTEAFF
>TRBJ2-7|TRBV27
CASSLSRLSSYEQYF
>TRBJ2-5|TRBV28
CANSLSGSGVLPGQYF
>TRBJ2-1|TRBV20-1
CSAGTSSGHSYNEQFF